This T cell receptor (beta chain) was sequenced during a study of a mutant IDH1 vaccine in newly diagnosed glioma. Libraries were prepared by immunoSEQ multiplex PCR; TCRdb keeps only in-frame clonotypes and omits some of them. The sample records about 84,000 clones, over 75% being singletons. Time point reported: week 47, end of study. A single vaccine dose contained 300 ug of mutant IDH1 20-mer peptide, and topical imiquimod was used with it. Notes on this clone: Antigen: not known.

CDR1 MNHEY and CDR2 SVGAGI come from the germline V gene. This CDR3 is built from 16 residues. The V and J ends lost 0 bases and 2 bases, in that order; junction bases with no gene match: 5. The gene calls are TRBV6-5 and TRBJ2-5; 8 positions match TRBD2. This TCR was recovered from a man aged 40-49 years with glioma. This sample comprised PBMCs, obtained from a glioma patient whose treatment included an IDH1 peptide vaccine. The CDR3 loop reads CASSYSAGGTQETQYF. DNA of the CDR3: TGTGCCAGCAGTTACTCGGCGGGGGGAACGCAAGAGACCCAGTACTTC.